The 32 T cell receptor beta chains presented below share a single source sample, sequenced in a study of cytomegalovirus exposure and HLA in healthy donors. PCR used 60 Vbeta primers and 13 Jbeta primers. Produced via immunoSEQ multiplex PCR; TCRdb's table is partial and in-frame only. There are approximately 150,000 clones in the sample, with about 2.2% held by the top ten. Sequencing used PBMCs. The receptors were sampled from a woman aged 18-29 years in good health and CMV-seronegative.

The V gene is TRBV10-2, the J gene TRBJ2-7; the D gene is possibly TRBD1 (6 bases). Trimming cost V 4 bases and J 3 bases, with 13 bases left between them. Germline V gene sequence: CDR1 WSHSY, CDR2 SAAADI. The CDR3 is 14 residues long. CDR3 amino acids: CASSVTGTRYEQYV. In DNA form, the CDR3 reads TGCGCCAGCAGTGTAACCGGGACACGCTACGAGCAGTACGTC.

The chain has TRBV7-3 and TRBJ2-3; 9 bases are shared with TRBD2. Trimming at V came to 8 bases and at J to 6 bases, leaving 3 bases not matched to a gene. The CDR3 totals 12 residues. Germline CDR1 SGHTA, CDR2 FQGTGA. The CDR3 spells CASGLAGDTQYF. Written as DNA, the CDR3 is TGTGCCAGCGGGCTAGCGGGGGATACGCAGTATTTT.

The chain recombines TRBV7-9 with TRBJ1-3; 7 bases fit TRBD1. The CDR3 runs to 18 residues. The germline V gene has CDR1 SEHNR and CDR2 FQNEAQ (reference sequence). The trim removed 2 bases at V and 0 bases at J, leaving 10 bases unmatched. In nucleotides, the CDR3 is TGTGCCAGCAGCTTAAGTGTAGGGGGCAGAAGCTCTGGAAACACCATATATTTT. Translating it yields CASSLSVGGRSSGNTIYF.

The rearrangement joins TRBV5-8 to TRBJ2-5; D is possibly TRBD1 (5 bases). Germline V CDR1 and CDR2: SGHTS, YDEGEE. The CDR3 has 12 residues. V lost 4 bases and J lost 7, with 11 bases in between. The CDR3 region has the DNA TGTGCCAGCAGCCTTCCTAGGGGGACCCAGTACTTC. Protein: CASSLPRGTQYF.

This chain connects TRBV10-2 to TRBJ2-3; a possible D gene is TRBD2 (6 bases). The CDR3 has 17 amino acids. The V end lost 0 bases, the J end lost 2 bases, and 15 bases lay between the germline ends. From germline, CDR1 is WSHSY and CDR2 SAAADI. The CDR3 nucleotides are TGCGCCAGCAGTGAGTCTGGAGCTAGCGCCACCACAGATACGCAGTATTTT. It translates to CASSESGASATTDTQYF.

The V and J genes are TRBV28 and TRBJ1-1; 7 bases match TRBD1. CDR1 is MDHEN, CDR2 SYDVKM, per germline. This CDR3 has 14 amino acids. Trimming removed 9 bases from V and 0 bases from J; junction bases left unmatched: 7. The CDR3 DNA is TGTGCCAGTCAGACAGGGACGGTGAACACTGAAGCTTTCTTT. Translated: CASQTGTVNTEAFF.

The chain combines TRBV12-5 with TRBJ1-1, with D tentatively TRBD1 (6 bases). Trimming took off 4 bases at V and 4 bases at J, with 16 bases between the two ends. The CDR3 is 15 amino acids. Germline CDR1 is LGHNT and CDR2 is FRNRAP. In DNA form, the CDR3 reads TGTGCTAGTGGTTACCAAGGGGGGGGATTCACTGAAGCTTTCTTT. Its translation: CASGYQGGGFTEAFF.

The CDR3: CASSQPGGRTEAFF. CDR3 nucleotide sequence: TGCGCCAGCAGCCAACCAGGGGGTAGGACTGAAGCTTTCTTT. The chain joins TRBV4-3 to TRBJ1-1, with 7 bases aligning to TRBD1. CDR1 and CDR2 (germline): LGHNA, YSLEER. This CDR3 has 14 residues. V lost 2 bases, J lost 5 bases, and 5 bases stayed unmatched.

V usage is TRBV6-5 and J usage is TRBJ2-2; a weak D match, TRBD1 (6 bases). The CDR3 extends over 14 amino acids. Trimming left V 5 bases short and J 4 bases short, with 11 bases between. Germline loops: CDR1 MNHEY, CDR2 SVGAGI. The CDR3 DNA sequence: TGTGCCAGCAGTCGGGACACACTCACCGGGGAGCTGTTTTTT. This encodes CASSRDTLTGELFF.

The V gene is TRBV27, the J gene TRBJ2-7; 10 bases match TRBD1. Germline V lookup: CDR1 MNHEY, CDR2 SMNVEV (reference sequence). J gave up 3 bases and V 5 bases, and 7 bases lay outside the gene matches. The CDR3 sequence is 15 residues long. CDR3 in DNA: TGTGCCAGCAGTACACCGGGACAGGGGAACTACGAGCAGTACTTC. This sequence encodes CASSTPGQGNYEQYF.

The chain employs TRBV25-1 and TRBJ2-2, with a weak D call TRBD2 (5 bases). V dropped 5 bases and J dropped 0 bases, with 13 bases sitting between them. The CDR3 totals 16 residues. Germline assignment: CDR1 MGHDK and CDR2 SYGVNS. The CDR3 spells CASSKDLTANTGELFF. The CDR3 DNA is TGTGCCAGCAGTAAGGACTTAACAGCGAACACCGGGGAGCTGTTTTTT.

This chain joins TRBV6-5 and TRBJ2-2, with 7 bases identical to TRBD2. With V trimmed by 3 bases and J by 0 bases, 4 bases remained unmatched. This CDR3 is built from 16 residues. Per the germline V gene, CDR1 is MNHEY and CDR2 is SVGAGI. The CDR3 is CASSYFSGANTGELFF. CDR3 coding DNA: TGTGCCAGCAGTTATTTCAGCGGGGCGAACACCGGGGAGCTGTTTTTT.

The genes are TRBV29-1 and TRBJ2-3; TRBD2 aligns across 9 bases. V lost 1 base to trimming and J lost 4 bases; unmatched junction nucleotides: 6. The CDR3 has 15 residues. CDR1 is SQVTM, CDR2 ANQGSEA, per germline. The CDR3 nucleotides read TGCAGCGTTGAAGTTGCGGGAGGGGGCGCAGATACGCAGTATTTT. It yields the protein CSVEVAGGGADTQYF.

This sequence joins TRBV7-9 and TRBJ2-2, with TRBD2 matching over 15 bases. With 5 bases clipped from V and 4 bases from J, the junction kept 5 bases outside the gene matches. Germline loops: CDR1 SEHNR, CDR2 FQNEAQ (reference sequence). This CDR3 region has 17 residues. The CDR3, as DNA: TGTGCCAGCAGCAACCAGGGACTAGCGGGAGGCACCGGGGAGCTGTTTTTT. Translated, it gives CASSNQGLAGGTGELFF.

The chain combines TRBV7-3 with TRBJ2-1; 11 nucleotides agree with TRBD2. The germline V gene encodes CDR1 SGHTA and CDR2 FQGTGA. Trimming cost V 3 bases and J 7 bases; bases outside gene matches: 8. The CDR3 loop spans 16 amino acids. CDR3 loop: CASSFIRTSGSNEQFF. CDR3 nucleotides: TGTGCCAGCAGCTTTATCCGGACTAGCGGGTCAAATGAGCAGTTCTTC.

The CDR3 bases are TGTGCCAGCAGCTTAGATGGCGGGAGGCCCAATTCCTACAATGAGCAGTTCTTC. Its translation: CASSLDGGRPNSYNEQFF. V usage is TRBV13 and J usage is TRBJ2-1; TRBD2 agrees at 8 bases. Germline values: CDR1 PRHDT, CDR2 FYEKMQ (reference sequence). Trimming cost V 1 base and J 1 base; bases outside gene matches: 9. This CDR3 region has 18 residues. The whole variable domain, remainder taken from reference TRBV13 and TRBJ2-1, is AAGVIQSPRHLIKEKRETATLKCYPIPRHDTVYWYQQGPGQDPQFLISFYEKMQSDKGSIPDRFSAQQFSDYHSELNMSSLELGDSALYFCASSLDGGRPNSYNEQFFGPGTRLTVL.

V is TRBV30 and J is TRBJ2-3, with D uncertain. The CDR3 consists of 15 residues. Germline values: CDR1 GTSNPN, CDR2 SVGIG (reference sequence). The ends were cut back, 2 bases at V and 2 bases at J, with 14 bases in the middle. Written as DNA, the CDR3 is TGTGCCTGGAGTCGTAATACCGGGTACACAGATACGCAGTATTTT. Translating it yields CAWSRNTGYTDTQYF.

CDR3 coding DNA: TGTGCCAGCAGCTCCGACAGGAATCAGCCCCAGCATTTT. This encodes CASSSDRNQPQHF. The V gene is TRBV5-4, the J gene TRBJ1-5, with D possibly being TRBD1 (6 bases). Germline values: CDR1 SGHNT, CDR2 YYREEE (reference sequence). Trimming pared 3 bases from V and 4 bases from J, leaving 8 bases between. The CDR3 sequence is 13 residues long.

The DNA for the CDR3 is TGTGCCAGCAGCCAGGGCGCCCCAGATACGCAGTATTTT. Protein sequence: CASSQGAPDTQYF. This rearrangement joins TRBV7-8 to TRBJ2-3; the D gene is possibly TRBD1 (5 bases). CDR1 SGHVS and CDR2 FQNEAQ come from the germline V gene. The CDR3 loop spans 13 amino acids. Trimming took off 5 bases at V and 4 bases at J, with 10 bases between the two ends.

CDR3 loop: CASSPQGVGYEQYV. The CDR3 DNA reads as TGTGCCAGCAGTCCTCAAGGGGTAGGCTACGAGCAGTACGTC. V gene TRBV6-5 combines with J gene TRBJ2-7; tentative D call: TRBD1 (5 bases). Trimming stripped 5 bases from V and 3 bases from J, with 14 bases between. This CDR3 region has 14 residues. Germline-derived CDR1 and CDR2 are MNHEY and SVGAGI.

The V gene is TRBV29-1, the J gene TRBJ2-1, with 8 nucleotides matching TRBD1. The CDR3 contains 14 residues. The V and J ends lost 3 bases and 5 bases, in that order; junction bases with no gene match: 6. Germline V gene lookup returns CDR1 SQVTM and CDR2 ANQGSEA. Here the CDR3 reads CSVEDREENNEQFF. The CDR3 coding sequence is TGCAGCGTTGAGGACAGGGAAGAAAACAATGAGCAGTTCTTC.

The chain couples TRBV5-1 to TRBJ2-7, with TRBD1 matching 9 bases. The V segment lost 0 bases and the J segment 0 bases; nucleotides outside the gene matches: 4. The CDR3 consists of 16 residues. Per the germline V gene, CDR1 is SGHRS and CDR2 is YFSETQ. The CDR3 is CASSLDRDRDSYEQYV. In DNA form, the CDR3 reads TGCGCCAGCAGCTTGGATCGGGACAGGGACTCCTACGAGCAGTACGTC.

The genes are TRBV4-3 and TRBJ1-4, with 7 positions matching TRBD1. The germline gives CDR1 LGHNA, CDR2 YSLEER. Losses at the gene ends were 3 bases for V and 7 bases for J; bases not matched to a gene: 8. The CDR3 sequence is 15 residues long. CDR3 amino acids: CASSQRGLGGEKLFF. Written as DNA, the CDR3 is TGCGCCAGCAGCCAGAGGGGGCTGGGAGGTGAAAAACTGTTTTTT.

V usage is TRBV19 and J usage is TRBJ2-5; the match to TRBD2 covers 12 bases. V gave up 3 bases and J gave up 5 bases; unmatched junction bases: 7. The germline CDR1 and CDR2 sequences are LNHDA and SQIVND (reference sequence). The CDR3 has 16 residues. The CDR3 nucleotides are TGTGCCAGTAGTATTTCCGGACTAGCGGGATTGGAGACCCAGTACTTC. It encodes CASSISGLAGLETQYF.

The J gene is TRBJ2-6, the V gene TRBV25-1; D gene ambiguous. Germline-derived CDR1 and CDR2 are MGHDK and SYGVNS. Trimming left V 2 bases short and J 4 bases short, with 12 bases between. This CDR3 is 16 amino acids long. This CDR3 reads CASSEDRTPGANVLTF. DNA of the CDR3: TGTGCCAGCAGTGAAGATAGAACTCCCGGGGCCAACGTCCTGACTTTC.

V usage is TRBV7-2 and J usage is TRBJ2-3; TRBD2 agrees at 8 bases. The germline CDR1 and CDR2 sequences are SGHTA and FQGNSA. The trim removed 2 bases at V and 1 base at J, leaving 5 bases unmatched. The CDR3 runs to 16 residues. The CDR3 sequence: CASSLRLATRTDTQYF. The CDR3 DNA reads as TGTGCCAGCAGCTTAAGACTAGCGACCCGCACAGATACGCAGTATTTT.

The chain carries TRBV11-2 and TRBJ2-1; TRBD2 agrees at 9 bases. Trimming cost V 8 bases and J 7 bases; bases outside gene matches: 6. From germline, CDR1 is SGHAT and CDR2 FQNNGV. This CDR3 is built from 13 residues. Written as DNA, the CDR3 is TGTGCCAGCGGGACTAGCTTAAATAATGAGCAGTTCTTC. This sequence encodes CASGTSLNNEQFF.

This rearrangement joins TRBV29-1 to TRBJ2-7, with D hard to call. The CDR3 is made up of 13 amino acids. V was shortened by 5 bases and J by 3 bases, with 14 bases between the two germline ends. CDR1 SQVTM and CDR2 ANQGSEA come from the germline V gene. The DNA of the CDR3 is TGCAGCGTTCTGTTATCACCAGGCTACGAGCAGTACGTC. Protein sequence: CSVLLSPGYEQYV.

The V gene is TRBV13, the J gene TRBJ2-1; TRBD2 might be the D (6 bases). This CDR3 is 14 amino acids long. Germline values: CDR1 PRHDT, CDR2 FYEKMQ (reference sequence). The V and J ends lost 2 bases and 6 bases respectively, with 11 bases between them. In nucleotides, the CDR3 is TGTGCCAGCAGCTTACTAACTAGCCGCAATGAGCAGTTCTTC. It yields the protein CASSLLTSRNEQFF.

This sequence joins TRBV19 and TRBJ2-7, with 8 nucleotides matching TRBD1. CDR1 is LNHDA and CDR2 is SQIVND in the germline V gene (reference sequence). There are 15 residues in the CDR3. Unmatched junction bases numbered 8, after V lost 4 bases and J lost 3 bases. The CDR3 here is CASSKAGGLFYEQYV. In DNA form, the CDR3 reads TGTGCCAGTAGTAAGGCAGGGGGCCTCTTCTACGAGCAGTACGTC.

J is TRBJ2-1 and V is TRBV5-4, with a weak D call TRBD1 (6 bases). Germline V gives CDR1 SGHNT, CDR2 YYREEE (reference sequence). The germline V and J ends were trimmed by 1 base and 6 bases, with 14 bases remaining between them. The CDR3 has 15 amino acids. As DNA, the CDR3 is TGTGCCAGCAGCTTGAAGCAGGGGACGGGCAATGAGCAGTTCTTC. Encoded protein: CASSLKQGTGNEQFF.

This chain connects TRBV7-2 to TRBJ1-6, with 7 bases identical to TRBD1. This CDR3 spans 14 amino acids. V shed 1 base and J 9 bases; nucleotides not matched to a gene: 3. Germline CDR1 and CDR2: SGHTA and FQGNSA. The CDR3 sequence: CASSLGQGISPLHF. The CDR3 DNA follows: TGTGCCAGCAGCTTAGGACAGGGTATTTCACCCCTCCACTTT. Full variable domain (outside the CDR3, taken from reference TRBV7-2 and TRBJ1-6): GAGVSQSPSNKVTEKGKDVELRCDPISGHTALYWYRQSLGQGLEFLIYFQGNSAPDKSGLPSDRFSAERTGGSVSTLTIQRTQQEDSAVYLCASSLGQGISPLHFGNGTRLTVT.